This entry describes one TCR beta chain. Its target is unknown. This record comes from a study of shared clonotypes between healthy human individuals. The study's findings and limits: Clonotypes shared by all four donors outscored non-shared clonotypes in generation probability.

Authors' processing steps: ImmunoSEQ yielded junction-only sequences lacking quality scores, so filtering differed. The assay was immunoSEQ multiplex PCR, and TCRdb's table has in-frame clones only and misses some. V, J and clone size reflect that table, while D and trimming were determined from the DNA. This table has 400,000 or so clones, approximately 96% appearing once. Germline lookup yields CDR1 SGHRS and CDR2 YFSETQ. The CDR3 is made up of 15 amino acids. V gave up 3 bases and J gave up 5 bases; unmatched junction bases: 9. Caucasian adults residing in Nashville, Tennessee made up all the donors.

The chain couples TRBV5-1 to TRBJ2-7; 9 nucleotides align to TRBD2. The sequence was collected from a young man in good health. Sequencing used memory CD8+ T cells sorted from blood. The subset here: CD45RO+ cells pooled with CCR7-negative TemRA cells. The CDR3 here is CASSSRSSGKDEQYF. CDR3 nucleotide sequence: TGCGCCAGCAGCTCACGGTCTAGCGGGAAGGACGAGCAGTACTTC.